A single sample gave rise to the 2 T cell receptor beta chains below, sequenced in a study of cytomegalovirus exposure and HLA in healthy donors. Sequencing used immunoSEQ multiplex PCR; TCRdb keeps in-frame clones, though not all of them. This repertoire shows 55,000 to 70,000 clones, 75% to 95% found once; its top ten account for around 2%. Sequencing was done on a sample of PBMCs. The origin of the receptors is a woman between 25 and 40 years old in good health and CMV-seronegative.

The chain joins TRBV2 to TRBJ2-1; D might be TRBD1 (6 bases). Germline V lookup: CDR1 SNHLY, CDR2 FYNNEI. Trimming left V 3 bases short and J 3 bases short, with 6 bases between. This CDR3 is 13 amino acids long. The chain's CDR3 is CASSEDSYNEQFF. CDR3 sequence (DNA): TGTGCCAGCAGTGAGGACAGCTACAATGAGCAGTTCTTC.

The chain couples TRBV2 to TRBJ1-1; D is possibly TRBD1 (5 bases). This CDR3 is built from 15 residues. CDR1 is SNHLY and CDR2 is FYNNEI in the germline V gene. Trimming took 5 bases from V and 3 from J, leaving 16 bases between them. This CDR3 is CASSSPLPGDTEAFF. In DNA, the CDR3 is TGTGCCAGCAGTTCTCCACTTCCGGGGGACACTGAAGCTTTCTTT.